These 6 T cell receptor beta chains share one sample of origin, sequenced in a study of shared clonotypes between healthy human individuals (dated by TCRdb to 2020 to 2021). The library came from the immunoSEQ multiplex PCR assay. The table was pulled from immuneACCESS by TCRdb, which kept in-frame rearrangements only. Such tables lose some clones; where checked, under half of the loss comes from unresolved V genes, and the rest has no known cause. The sample table contains about 680,000 clones; only one count was recorded for 92% of them. Of the sample, 24% falls within the top ten clones. CD8 naive samples were CD45RO-negative cells positively selected for CCR7, giving a CD45RA+CCR7+ population that excluded TemRA cells. Sequenced material: naive CD8+ T cells sorted from blood. The cell subset or site label on this specimen signifies: CD45RA+CCR7+. Every receptor here comes from a man younger than 40 in good health.

This CDR3 is CASSPQGASFYNEQFF. The CDR3 region has the DNA TGTGCCAGCAGCCCGCAGGGGGCCTCATTTTACAATGAGCAGTTCTTC. The chain uses TRBV7-8 and TRBJ2-1; 8 bases line up with TRBD1. V trimming: 5 bases; J trimming: 4 bases; junction bases outside the gene matches: 10. The CDR3 extends over 16 amino acids. Germline lookup yields CDR1 SGHVS and CDR2 FQNEAQ.

This clone has a single count. The V and J genes are TRBV7-6 and TRBJ2-1; 7 nucleotides line up with TRBD2. Trimming at V came to 5 bases and at J to 1 base, leaving 14 bases not matched to a gene. The germline V gene encodes CDR1 SGHVS and CDR2 FNYEAQ. The CDR3 sequence is 18 residues long. The CDR3 spells CASSLAVAGESSYNEQFF. The CDR3 DNA sequence: TGTGCCAGCAGCCTCGCCGTGGCGGGAGAGAGTTCCTACAATGAGCAGTTCTTC. The full variable domain, in which reference TRBV7-6 and TRBJ2-1 provide the parts outside the CDR3, is GAGVSQSPRYKVTKRGQDVALRCDPISGHVSLYWYRQALGQGPEFLTYFNYEAQQDKSGLPNDRFSAERPEGSISTLTIQRTEQRDSAMYRCASSLAVAGESSYNEQFFGPGTRLTVL.

This chain connects TRBV15 to TRBJ2-7; tentatively, D is TRBD1 (6 bases). With 3 bases removed from V and 0 bases from J, the gap between germline ends came to 15 bases. CDR3 length equals 16 residues. Per germline, CDR1 LNHNV and CDR2 YYDKDF (reference sequence). CDR3 residues: CATSSHRDTISYEQYF. The CDR3 DNA sequence: TGTGCCACCAGCAGCCACCGGGACACCATCTCCTACGAGCAGTACTTC.

The chain is built from TRBV27 and TRBJ2-2, with 7 bases aligning to TRBD1. This CDR3 comprises 17 residues. V dropped 4 bases and J dropped 3; count of bases not matched to a gene: 11. Germline lookup yields CDR1 MNHEY and CDR2 SMNVEV (reference sequence). CDR3 residues: CASSSAEPGQYTGELFF. DNA for the CDR3: TGTGCCAGCAGTTCAGCGGAACCGGGACAGTACACCGGGGAGCTGTTTTTT.

The chain recombines TRBV5-4 with TRBJ2-3; D unresolved. The CDR3 has 14 residues. Trimming pared 5 bases from V and 0 bases from J, leaving 10 bases between. Germline V gives CDR1 SGHNT, CDR2 YYREEE (reference sequence). CDR3: CASRPEGSTDTQYF. CDR3 nucleotides: TGTGCCAGCAGACCGGAAGGGAGCACAGATACGCAGTATTTT.

The chain joins TRBV4-1 to TRBJ2-1; no firm D call. Germline values: CDR1 MGHRA, CDR2 YSYEKL. This CDR3 has 17 residues. Between the trimmed V and J ends, which lost 0 bases and 0 bases, there was a span of 12 bases. CDR3 residues: CASSQDPIVGSYNEQFF. In DNA form, the CDR3 reads TGCGCCAGCAGCCAAGATCCGATTGTGGGCTCCTACAATGAGCAGTTCTTC.